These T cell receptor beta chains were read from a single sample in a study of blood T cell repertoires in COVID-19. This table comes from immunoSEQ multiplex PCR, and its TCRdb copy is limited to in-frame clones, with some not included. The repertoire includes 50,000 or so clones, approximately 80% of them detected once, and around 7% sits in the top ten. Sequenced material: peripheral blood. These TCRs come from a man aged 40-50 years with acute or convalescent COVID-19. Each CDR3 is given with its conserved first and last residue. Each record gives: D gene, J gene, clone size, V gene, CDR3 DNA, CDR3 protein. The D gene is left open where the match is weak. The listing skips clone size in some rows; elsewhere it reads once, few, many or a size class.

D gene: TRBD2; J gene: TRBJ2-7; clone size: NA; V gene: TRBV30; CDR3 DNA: TGTGCCTGGAGTGTACATCAGACGGGGGGGGCCTACGAGCAGTACTTC; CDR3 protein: CAWSVHQTGGAYEQYF
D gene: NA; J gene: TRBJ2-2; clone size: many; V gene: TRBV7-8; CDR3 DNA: TGTGCCAGCAGCTTTGACAGGAGGGAGCTGTTTTTT; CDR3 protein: CASSFDRRELFF
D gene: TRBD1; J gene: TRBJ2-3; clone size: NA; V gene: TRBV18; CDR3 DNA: TGTGCCAGCTCCGTCGGACAGGGGCCCACAGATACGCAGTATTTT; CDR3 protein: CASSVGQGPTDTQYF
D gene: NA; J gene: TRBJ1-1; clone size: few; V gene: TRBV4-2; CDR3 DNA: TGTGCCAGCAGCCAAGGGGAGTCGAACACTGAAGCTTTCTTT; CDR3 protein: CASSQGESNTEAFF
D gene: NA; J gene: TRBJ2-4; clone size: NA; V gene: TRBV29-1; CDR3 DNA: TGCAGCGTCCTCAGGGGAGATGCCAAAAACATTCAGTACTTC; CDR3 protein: CSVLRGDAKNIQYF
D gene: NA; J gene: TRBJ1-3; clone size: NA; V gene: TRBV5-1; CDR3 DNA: TGCGCCAGCAGCTTGAACGCGGAGGCCTCTGGAAACACCATATATTTT; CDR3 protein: CASSLNAEASGNTIYF
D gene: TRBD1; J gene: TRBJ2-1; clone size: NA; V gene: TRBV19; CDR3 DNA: TGTGCCAGTAGCAATCGGGACAGGGGCGGTGAGCAGTTCTTC; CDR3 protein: CASSNRDRGGEQFF
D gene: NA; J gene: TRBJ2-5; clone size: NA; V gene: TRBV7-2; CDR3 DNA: TGTGCCAGCAGCTTACAGCACAGGGAGGGAGAGACCCAGTACTTC; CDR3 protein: CASSLQHREGETQYF
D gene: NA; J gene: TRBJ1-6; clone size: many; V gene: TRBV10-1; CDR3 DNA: TGCGCCAGCAGCAGGACGCGGGATTCACCCCTCCACTTT; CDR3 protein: CASSRTRDSPLHF
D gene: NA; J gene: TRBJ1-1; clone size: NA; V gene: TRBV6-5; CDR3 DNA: TGTGCCAGCAGCCGGACAGACTCGGGCACTGAAGCTTTCTTT; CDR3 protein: CASSRTDSGTEAFF
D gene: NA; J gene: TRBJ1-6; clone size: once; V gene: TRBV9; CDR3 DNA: TGTGCCAGCAGTTCCAGGGGTATAGGTTCACCCCTCCACTTT; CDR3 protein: CASSSRGIGSPLHF